This entry concerns a single TCR beta chain. Its target is unknown. Other nucleotide sequences in the sample specify the same CDR3. The data were taken from a study of Tregs in tolerant kidney transplant recipients. As for the study in general: Recipients received nonmyeloablative bone marrow transplants from related graft donors, with transient mixed chimerism.

The CDR3 runs to 15 residues. Trimming removed 0 bases at V and 2 bases at J, with 11 bases between. Germline V gene lookup returns CDR1 SGHDT and CDR2 YYEEEE. Unstimulated Tregs (CD4+CD25+CD127-) and CD4+CD25- non-Tregs were sorted from PBMCs. TCRdb's copy holds only in-frame clones and misses some; the assay was immunoSEQ multiplex PCR. Of about 94,000 clones listed, 90% to 95% were seen once; the top ten hold 0.4% to 0.55%. The study's findings and limits: Tolerant patients' donor-specific Tregs expanded beyond overall Tregs, suggesting antigen-driven growth.

The sequence came from a human donor who received a combined kidney and bone marrow transplant. The specimen was CD4+ T cells from blood, collected before the transplant. This rearrangement joins TRBV5-6 to TRBJ1-2, with D unclear. For the CDR3, the DNA is TGTGCCAGCAGCTTGGTTGTCTCCGCGAACTATGGCTACACCTTC. Translated: CASSLVVSANYGYTF.